A single count supports the clone carrying this T cell receptor beta chain. The germline V gene has CDR1 LGHNA and CDR2 YNFKEQ. V shed 7 bases, J shed 7 bases, and the junction held 7 bases outside the gene matches. This CDR3 is built from 13 residues. This study enrolled people aged 18 to 89 from roughly 22 US geographic areas. Clinical history as reported by participants underpinned cohort assignment. Here immunoSEQ multiplex PCR was the method, and the copy in TCRdb shows in-frame clones only, minus some. The sample has about 280,000 clones, 85% to 90% seen once. The sample comes from a study of blood T cell repertoires in COVID-19. At the level of the study: Two negative PCRs, clearance, or symptom resolution had been documented for recovered Cohort 3 donors. PBMCs, B-cell-depleted T cells, or T cells were the source of the cDNA or gDNA that made up the material.

Sequencing used PBMCs or T cells enriched from blood (not recorded which). The V gene is TRBV4-2, the J gene TRBJ2-1, with TRBD2 matching over 7 bases. This TCR was sampled from a woman aged 60-75 years in a cohort exposed to, infected with or recovered from COVID-19 (not recorded which). CDR3 amino acids: CASNRGGTNEQFF. CDR3 DNA: TGTGCCAGCAATCGCGGGGGAACGAATGAGCAGTTCTTC.